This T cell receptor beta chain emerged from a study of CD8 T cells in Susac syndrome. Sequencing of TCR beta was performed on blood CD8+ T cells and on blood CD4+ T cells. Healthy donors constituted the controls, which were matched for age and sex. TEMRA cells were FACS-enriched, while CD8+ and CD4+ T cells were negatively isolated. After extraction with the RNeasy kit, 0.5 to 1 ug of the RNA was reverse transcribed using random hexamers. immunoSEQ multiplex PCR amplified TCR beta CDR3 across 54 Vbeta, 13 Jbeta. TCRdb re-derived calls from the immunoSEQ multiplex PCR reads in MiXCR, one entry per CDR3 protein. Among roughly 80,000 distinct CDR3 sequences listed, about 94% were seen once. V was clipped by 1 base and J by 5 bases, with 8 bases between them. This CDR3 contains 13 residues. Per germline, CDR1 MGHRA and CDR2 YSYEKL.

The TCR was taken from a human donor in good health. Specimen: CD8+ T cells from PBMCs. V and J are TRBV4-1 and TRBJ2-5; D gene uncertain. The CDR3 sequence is CASSQVGLETQYF. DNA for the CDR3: TGCGCCAGCAGCCAAGTTGGGTTGGAGACCCAGTACTTC.